The 6 T cell receptor beta chains below all came from one sample that was sequenced in a study of Graves' ophthalmopathy and Graves' hyperthyroidism (dated 2018 in TCRdb). The instrument was an Illumina HiSeq 2000. TCR beta CDR3 regions were amplified from RNA transcripts for repertoire sequencing. The first round of RT-PCR was done with HTBI primers and the Qiagen OneStep RT-PCR kit, and was followed by a second round of multiplex PCR, then size selection and purification. The public reads were quality trimmed at Q25 with fastp and then assembled into clones with MiXCR by TCRdb, keeping productive beta chains. Under each unique CDR3 protein, matching rows form one entry showing the most common genes and DNA. The sample yields about 600,000 distinct CDR3 sequences; 35% to 40% were counted once. Jointly, the top ten make up around 4% of the sample. Sequences were obtained from peripheral blood or thyroid tissue (not recorded which). The source is an adult man with Graves' hyperthyroidism.

The CDR3 nucleotides read TGCAGCCAAGATAGTGTAAGCGGGAGGGCCTACGAGCAGTACTTC. Its translation is CSQDSVSGRAYEQYF. This chain links TRBV29-1 with TRBJ2-7; 10 positions agree with TRBD2. The length of the CDR3 is 15 residues. V lost 8 bases to trimming and J lost 2 bases; unmatched junction nucleotides: 12. CDR1 SQVTM and CDR2 ANQGSEA come from the germline V gene.

This clonotype was seen repeatedly, ten times or more. This sequence joins TRBV19 and TRBJ1-1; D is ambiguous. The CDR3 extends over 14 amino acids. Germline CDR1 is LNHDA and CDR2 is SQIVND (reference sequence). The ends were cut back, 1 base at V and 1 base at J, with 7 bases in the middle. The CDR3 DNA follows: TGTGCCAGTAGTATAGGGACTGGGAACACTGAAGCTTTCTTT. Protein sequence: CASSIGTGNTEAFF. The full variable domain, its missing parts supplied by reference TRBV19 and TRBJ1-1, is DGGITQSPKYLFRKEGQNVTLSCEQNLNHDAMYWYRQDPGQGLRLIYYSQIVNDFQKGDIAEGYSVSREKKESFPLTVTSAQKNPTAFYLCASSIGTGNTEAFFGQGTRLTVV.

This clonotype was seen many times. The chain uses TRBV5-6 and TRBJ1-4; perhaps TRBD1 as D (6 bases). V was pared by 7 bases and J by 4 bases, with 17 bases between. The CDR3 length is 15 residues. CDR1 is SGHDT, CDR2 YYEEEE, per germline. The CDR3 spells CASRPYRDNNEKLFF. CDR3 in DNA: TGTGCCAGCCGACCCTACCGGGACAATAATGAAAAACTGTTTTTT.

The J gene is TRBJ1-1, the V gene TRBV27, with D tentatively TRBD1 (5 bases). V lost 5 bases, J lost 1 base, and 17 bases lay in between. Germline V gene lookup returns CDR1 MNHEY and CDR2 SMNVEV (reference sequence). The CDR3 contains 16 residues. The CDR3 DNA reads TGTGCCAGCAGTGTAATCAGGGTAAGGAAGAACACTGAAGCTTTCTTT. Protein: CASSVIRVRKNTEAFF.

J is TRBJ2-7 and V is TRBV18, with D maybe TRBD1 (5 bases). Germline loops: CDR1 KGHSH, CDR2 LQKENI. CDR3 length equals 17 residues. Trimming took 3 bases from V and 0 from J, leaving 18 bases between them. The CDR3 loop is CASSPLVSGQSSYEQYF. The CDR3 bases are TGTGCCAGCTCACCCCTCGTTTCAGGGCAGAGCTCCTACGAGCAGTACTTC.

V and J are TRBV25-1 and TRBJ1-1; D is uncertain. Trimming removed 8 bases at V and 0 bases at J, with 19 bases between. Germline V gene lookup returns CDR1 MGHDK and CDR2 SYGVNS. The CDR3 spans 16 residues. This chain's CDR3 is CASSPPWAQMNTEAFF. In DNA, the CDR3 is TGTGCCAGCTCACCACCGTGGGCCCAAATGAACACTGAAGCTTTCTTT. Full variable domain (outside the CDR3, taken from reference TRBV25-1 and TRBJ1-1): EADIYQTPRYLVIGTGKKITLECSQTMGHDKMYWYQQDPGMELHLIHYSYGVNSTEKGDLSSESTVSRIRTEHFPLTLESARPSHTSQYLCASSPPWAQMNTEAFFGQGTRLTVV.